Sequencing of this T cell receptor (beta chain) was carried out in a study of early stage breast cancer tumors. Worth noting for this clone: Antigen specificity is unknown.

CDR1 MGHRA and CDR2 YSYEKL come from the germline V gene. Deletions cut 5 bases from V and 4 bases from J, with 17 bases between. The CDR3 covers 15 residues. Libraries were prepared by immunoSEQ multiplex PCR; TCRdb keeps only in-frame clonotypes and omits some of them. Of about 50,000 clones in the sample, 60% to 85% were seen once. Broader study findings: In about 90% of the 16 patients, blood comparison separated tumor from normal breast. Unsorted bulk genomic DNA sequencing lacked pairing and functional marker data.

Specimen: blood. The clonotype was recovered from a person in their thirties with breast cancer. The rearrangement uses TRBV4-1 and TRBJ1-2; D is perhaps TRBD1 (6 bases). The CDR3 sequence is CASSFQQGAGYGYTF. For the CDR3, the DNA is TGCGCCAGCAGCTTTCAACAGGGAGCTGGCTATGGCTACACCTTC.